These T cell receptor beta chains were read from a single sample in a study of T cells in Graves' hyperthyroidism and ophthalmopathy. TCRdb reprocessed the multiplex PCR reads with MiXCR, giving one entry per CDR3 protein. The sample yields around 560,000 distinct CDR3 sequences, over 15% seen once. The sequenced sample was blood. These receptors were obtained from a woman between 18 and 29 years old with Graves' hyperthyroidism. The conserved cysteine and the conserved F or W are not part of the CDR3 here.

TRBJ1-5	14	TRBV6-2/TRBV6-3	ASSYSLEEGNQPQH
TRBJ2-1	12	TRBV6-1	ASRSQTGSNEQF
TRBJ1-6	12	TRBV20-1	SARQGAGNSPLH
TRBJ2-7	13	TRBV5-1	ASSLWPPLVYEQY
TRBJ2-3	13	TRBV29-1	SVDWQSPSTDTQY
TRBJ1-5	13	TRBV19	ASSFSSGGHQPQH
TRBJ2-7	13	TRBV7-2	ASSLQSRGTYEQY
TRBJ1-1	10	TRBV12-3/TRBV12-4	ASSLTGWEAF
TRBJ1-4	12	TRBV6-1	ASRPWTGNEKLF
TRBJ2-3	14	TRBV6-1	ASSSTGTSRTDTQY
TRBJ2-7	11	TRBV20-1	SATRRSSYEQY
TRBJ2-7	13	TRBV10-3	AISDPIEAYYEQY
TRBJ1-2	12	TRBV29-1	SVDRQGANYGYT
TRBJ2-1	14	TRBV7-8	ASRLKREGFYNEQF
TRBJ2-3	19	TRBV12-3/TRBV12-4	ASSFFLSTSGGSPGTDTQY
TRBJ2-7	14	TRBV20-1	SAKSGLAGRQYEQY
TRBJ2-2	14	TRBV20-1	SARTRDRLNTGELF
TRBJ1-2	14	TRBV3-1	ASSQGSTTANYGYT
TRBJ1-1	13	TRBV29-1	STSMRGLLNTEAF
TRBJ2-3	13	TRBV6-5	ASSYGTSDLDTQY
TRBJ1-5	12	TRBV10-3	AIDREGGNQPQH
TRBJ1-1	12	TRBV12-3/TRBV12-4	ASRTGTGSAEAF
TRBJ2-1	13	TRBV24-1	ATSDRGTAWNEQF
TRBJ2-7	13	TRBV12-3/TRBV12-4	ASSLGGQGGQKQY
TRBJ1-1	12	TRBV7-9	ASTNPLSLTEAF
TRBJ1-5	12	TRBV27	ASSPINSNQPQH
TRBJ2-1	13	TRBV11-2	ASRGSGGARNEQF
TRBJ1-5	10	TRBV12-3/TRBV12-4	ASGTGNQPQH
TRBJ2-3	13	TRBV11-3	ASSRPGQGAYTQY
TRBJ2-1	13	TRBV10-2	ASSLGGGRRNEQF
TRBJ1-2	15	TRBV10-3	AISDLLKGGSNYGYT
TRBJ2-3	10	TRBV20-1	SANRDADTQY
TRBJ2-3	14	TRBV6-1	ASSELAVHSTDTQY
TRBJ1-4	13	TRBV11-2	ASSPSTFGGEKLF
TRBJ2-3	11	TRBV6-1	ASSRGRGDTQY
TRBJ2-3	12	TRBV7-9	ASSSWGGQDTQY
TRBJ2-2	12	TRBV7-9	ASSPSGVTGELF
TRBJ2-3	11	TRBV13	ASSLQGANTQY
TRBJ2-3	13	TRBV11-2	ASSPQVTSTDTQY
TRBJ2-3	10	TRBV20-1	RGDRGTDTQY
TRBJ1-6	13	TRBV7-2	ASSLGDRWNSPLH
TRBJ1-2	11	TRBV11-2	ASSGGTYYGYT
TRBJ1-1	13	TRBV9	ASSVDGTVNTEAF
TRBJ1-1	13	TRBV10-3	AITPNGQGSTEAF
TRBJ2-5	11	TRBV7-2	ASKPTSLETQY
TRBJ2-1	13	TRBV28	ASSSLRDSYNEQF
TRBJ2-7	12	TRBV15	ATTEGLKSDEQY
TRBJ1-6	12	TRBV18	ASSPSPGLSPLH
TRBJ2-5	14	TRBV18	ASSPLATSGTETQY
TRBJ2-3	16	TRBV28	ASSFSTRGGDDTDTQY
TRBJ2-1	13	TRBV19	ASSTGTTAYNEQF
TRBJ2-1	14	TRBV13	ASRPRGIGSYNEQF
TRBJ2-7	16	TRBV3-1	ASSQDRPGLAGVYEQY
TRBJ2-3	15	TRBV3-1	ASSQDWTVEGADTQY
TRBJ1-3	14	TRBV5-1	ASSSTGEGSGNTIY
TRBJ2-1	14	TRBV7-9	ASRELKPVAYNEQF
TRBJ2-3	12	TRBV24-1	ATSDFSGRGTQY
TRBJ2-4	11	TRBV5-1	ASSSRGINIQY